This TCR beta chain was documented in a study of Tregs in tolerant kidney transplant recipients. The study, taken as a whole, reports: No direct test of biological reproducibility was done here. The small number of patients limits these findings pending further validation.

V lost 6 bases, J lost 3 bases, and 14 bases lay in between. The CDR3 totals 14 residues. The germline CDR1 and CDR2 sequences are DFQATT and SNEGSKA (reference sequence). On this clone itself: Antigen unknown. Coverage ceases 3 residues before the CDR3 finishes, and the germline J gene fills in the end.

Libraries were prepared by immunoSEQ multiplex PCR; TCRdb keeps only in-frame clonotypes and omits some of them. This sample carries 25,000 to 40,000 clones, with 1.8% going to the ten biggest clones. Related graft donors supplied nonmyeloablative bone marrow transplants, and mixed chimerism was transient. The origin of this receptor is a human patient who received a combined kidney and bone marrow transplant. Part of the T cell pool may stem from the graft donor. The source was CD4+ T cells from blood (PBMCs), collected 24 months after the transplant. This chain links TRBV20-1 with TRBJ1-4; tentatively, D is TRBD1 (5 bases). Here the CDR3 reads CSAIPGMANEKLFF. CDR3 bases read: TGCAGTGCCATCCCAGGGATGGCTAATGAAAAA.